This T cell receptor beta chain stems from a study of cytomegalovirus exposure and HLA in healthy donors. A multiplex PCR was run with 60 Vbeta primers and 13 Jbeta primers. Using immunoSEQ multiplex PCR, the repertoire was profiled, and TCRdb retains in-frame clones only, with some absent. The sample holds tens of thousands of clones, about 78% seen once. The CDR3 has 14 residues. V was trimmed by 4 bases and J by 3 bases, leaving 12 bases between them. The germline gives CDR1 SNHLY, CDR2 FYNNEI. This clonotype was sampled from a young man in good health and CMV-seropositive. Specimen: PBMCs. This chain links TRBV2 with TRBJ1-1; unclear D gene. The CDR3 region has the DNA TGTGCCAGCAGTGTAACCCCAGAGGACACTGAAGCTTTCTTT. Protein: CASSVTPEDTEAFF. Full variable domain (missing parts from reference TRBV2 and TRBJ1-1): EPEVTQTPSHQVTQMGQEVILRCVPISNHLYFYWYRQILGQKVEFLVSFYNNEISEKSEIFDDQFSVERPDGSNFTLKIRSTKLEDSAMYFCASSVTPEDTEAFFGQGTRLTVV.